Reported below is one T cell receptor (beta chain). The record originates from a study of shared clonotypes between healthy human individuals. Method: immunoSEQ multiplex PCR; TCRdb's copy keeps in-frame clones and lacks some. The sample has about 2 million clones, less than 95% seen once. Cells designated naive CD8 were CD45RO-negative and were positively selected for CCR7, with terminally differentiated effector memory CD45RA+ cells excluded. The trim removed 2 bases at V and 5 bases at J, leaving 14 bases unmatched. The germline gives CDR1 MNHEY, CDR2 SMNVEV (reference sequence). CDR3 size: 17 residues.

The receptor comes from a man younger than 35 in good health. The sequenced sample consisted of naive CD8+ T cells sorted from blood. The V call is TRBV27, the J call TRBJ2-5, with 7 bases aligning to TRBD2. CDR3 in DNA: TGTGCCAGCAGTTTACGGGGAGGGATAAATGAAGAGGAGACCCAGTACTTC. This sequence encodes CASSLRGGINEEETQYF.